What follows describes a single T cell receptor (beta chain). There is no known antigen for this receptor. The sample holds no much larger clone one base away, and base qualities are not on file. CDR1 and CDR2 are read off the germline V gene as MGHRA and YSYEKL. Inclusive of the bounding cysteine and phenylalanine, the CDR3 is 18 residues long. The sequence is cut down to CDR3 DNA, 54 bases in frame from base 1. V is clipped by 2 bases and J by 1 base, and the sequence between their germline boundaries is 18 bases long. The library was prepared using the immunoSEQ multiplex PCR assay. The multiplex PCR relied on a mix of 60 forward primers for TCR Vbeta segments and 13 reverse primers for TCR Jbeta segments. Amplification of the CDR3 region of rearranged TCR beta genes was performed with a multiplex PCR assay on genomic DNA. The amplified TCR beta libraries were sequenced on the Illumina HiSeq System as 87-base-pair reads. Per the source publication's procedure: In a later analysis, some 80 million unique TCR beta chains were counted across the approximately 670 repertoires, and roughly 10 million of these chains were shared by at least two donors. Raw reads were error-corrected and collapsed into unique sequences by a nearest-neighbor algorithm in which closely related sequences were merged to remove PCR and sequencing errors. To assign V, D and J gene segments, CDR3 sequences were aligned to IMGT reference sequences. For a sequence to be retained, a match of at least six nucleotides to both a V gene segment and a J gene segment was required. Rearrangements were classified as productive when the CDR3 lacked stop codons and remained in frame with V and J, and all other rearrangements were classified as non-productive. Following IMGT convention, CDR3 was defined as the stretch from the second conserved V-encoded cysteine to the conserved J-encoded phenylalanine. In an earlier analysis of just under 600 of the donors, sequences lacking an unambiguous match to a single V gene segment were excluded. An earlier analysis of a few hundred of the donors called V segments functional above 56.7% productive rearrangements and segregating when the between-donor standard deviation exceeded 5%. A statistical classification framework was built for diagnosing cytomegalovirus status from the catalog of TCR beta chain sequences. A later analysis assigned V and J genes by comparing TCR nucleotide sequences with IMGT/GENE-DB human TR gene sequences. A later analysis assigned CDR3 sequences and most-parsimonious VDJ recombination scenarios with the TCRdist pipeline. In a later analysis, each TCR beta chain was defined by its CDR3 amino acid sequence together with its V-gene family, and reads without a unique V-gene family were excluded. To address suspected cross-contamination and a sequencing artifact, a later analysis removed roughly 580 highly shared, low-generation-probability nucleotide sequences. In a later analysis, a clonal expansion index for each public chain was calculated from normalized within-repertoire ranks of inferred template counts. In a later analysis, generation probabilities were computed with a VDJ recombination model fitted to out-of-frame rearrangements, and the resulting probabilities were checked against IGoR. A later analysis scored TCR-TCR, TCR-HLA and TCR-CMV co-occurrence with hypergeometric tests, applying a repertoire-size bias correction to TCR pairs. To estimate false discovery rates, a later analysis permuted the HLA or CMV assignments 20 times. In a later analysis, co-occurring TCRs were grouped using DBSCAN, and TCRdist sequence similarity was added for clustering within HLA-allele-positive subsets. Co-occurrence clustering excluded repertoires with fewer than 30,000 or more than 120,000 public chains, plus five with anomalous nucleotide sharing. Entries here come from immuneACCESS through TCRdb and include only in-frame sequences with V and J called. Some clones fail to appear in such tables; in the studies checked, an unresolved V gene covers under half of the shortfall, and the cause of the remainder is unknown. V and J calls plus clone size are reproduced from that table; the DNA served to infer D and trimming. The sample profile shows 210,000 or so clones; roughly 80% of them were found once. The top ten hold around 0.2% of the sample.

The cohort was made up of approximately 670 healthy bone marrow donors. All cohort members were sampled while nominally healthy, although unrecorded immune exposures were likely present. The donor tested CMV seronegative, placing the donor among the 300 to 400 seronegative members of the cohort. Each donor provided a peripheral blood sample, and peripheral blood mononuclear cells were used for TCR beta sequencing. The Qiagen DNeasy Blood Extraction Kit was used to extract genomic DNA from the blood cell samples. The entry originates in a study of cytomegalovirus exposure and HLA in healthy donors (dated by TCRdb to about 2017). A note on the overall study: An earlier analysis of roughly 570 of the donors reported over 250 Gb of sequence data and roughly 120 million unique TCR beta sequences obtained from around 190 million T cells. An early release that covered 640 HLA-typed donors contained approximately 300 gigabases of sequencing data and tens of millions of unique TCR sequences. Of the approximately 400 genotyped donors, approximately 80% fell in the genetic ancestry cluster associated with self-reported Caucasian donors. The study aimed to test whether signatures of past pathogen exposure could be identified by cataloging public T cell receptors. The T cell repertoires of around 670 subjects were profiled by immunosequencing and related to cytomegalovirus serostatus. A separate validation cohort of 90 to 150 different subjects was used in addition to the approximately 700-subject first cohort. To predict cytomegalovirus infection status, the study brought together high-throughput TCR immunosequencing, statistical association of individual TCRs with disease status, and machine learning. To study patterns of TCR occurrence, a later analysis re-analyzed previously published TCR beta repertoires from 600 to 750 donors and added high-resolution HLA genotyping. Rather than drawing on any new phenotypic data, the later analysis identified candidate immune exposures from TCR beta sequences and the way those sequences occurred across donors. In an earlier analysis of roughly 580 of the donors, high-throughput TCR beta sequencing was used to judge whether each TCR beta V gene segment behaved as functional or pseudogenic. Donor age, sex, ethnicity and CMV serostatus were collected together with the repertoire data. Genome-wide SNP genotypes for about 55% of the roughly 670 donors were used in a later genetic analysis, which treated that subset as a discovery cohort. Every repertoire in the discovery cohort had been generated on one and the same sequencing platform. HLA typing covered class I and class II loci at four-digit resolution. Typing coverage varied by locus: 629-630 donors for A, B, C, DRB1 and DQB1; approximately 560 for DQA1; approximately 610 for DPA1; approximately 470 for DPB1. Because of strong linkage in the cohort, roughly five DR-DQ haplotypes were treated as single units for association and clustering. Among 300 to 450 genotyped donors of the cohort, an average of about 240,000 unique TCR beta nucleotide sequences were sequenced per donor, around 20% of them non-productive. Here is what the overall study found, with its caveats: At a false discovery rate of 0.05, a later analysis linked fewer than 20,000 TCR beta sequences to specific HLA alleles. According to a later analysis, TCR association rates differed among HLA loci, with DRB1 alleles showing the most associated TCRs and HLA-C alleles showing the fewest. Assigning TCR associations to individual alleles was difficult when HLA alleles, especially DR and DQ, strongly co-occurred. Compared with the 666-donor mean, donors in an Asian-associated ancestry cluster had fewer N-insertions in productive TCRs, according to a later genetic analysis. In the study, 150 to 200 TCR beta chains were listed as associated with cytomegalovirus. Roughly uniform sequencing depth across donors was assumed in presence/absence analyses, although this assumption may not hold. According to the authors, the approach could potentially be generalized to other disease states and immunological phenotypes. While some public TCRs were present in many individuals, most TCR sequences turned up only very rarely across donors. The classifier was reported to diagnose cytomegalovirus status with high specificity and sensitivity in both the original cohort and the validation cohort. A few of the identified cytomegalovirus-associated TCR beta chains were confirmed in vitro to be specific for cytomegalovirus antigens. Linkage disequilibrium might explain the correlated functional status among segregating V segments, but an unknown experimental factor could not be excluded. According to a later analysis, most CMV-associated TCR beta chains appeared to be HLA-restricted, and the HLA associations seemed to be driven largely by CMV exposure. Broadly in line with IMGT annotations, most TCR beta V segments showed up in productive rearrangements about 87% or about 30% of the time in an earlier analysis of around 550 of the donors. A later analysis reported that several top co-occurrence clusters appeared linked to parvovirus B19, influenza, CMV and Epstein-Barr virus. In a later analysis, HLA-associated TCR beta chains showed more clonal expansion and lower generation probabilities than non-associated chains that were equally common. A cluster of highly shared sequence variants was judged likely to represent a technical artifact of the sequencing pipeline. Some IMGT-functional V segments, including TRBV6-2 and TRBV6-3, could not be distinguished by the 87-base-pair reads and were therefore excluded. An association between a missense DCLRE1C variant and V-gene and J-gene trimming of TCR beta chains was found in a later genetic analysis and replicated in an independent cohort. In this cohort, only TCR beta chains were sequenced, and detectable features were limited by the absence of alpha or paired-chain data. For the cohort, immune exposure information was limited to CMV serostatus. A further reported finding was that TCR beta sequences accurately predicted the HLA-A and HLA-B alleles for most subjects in the first cohort. Because counts were too low, approximately 18 rarely observed V segments, including chromosome 9 orphons, were excluded from the earlier analysis of 587 of the donors. HLA typing was unavailable for some donors at each locus, so association tests used only the typed subset.

This chain is built from TRBV4-1 and TRBJ2-4; perhaps TRBD2 is the D gene, with 5 bases matching. This receptor was obtained from a girl between 2 and 10 years old in good health and CMV-seronegative. Input material: PBMCs. At the DNA level, the sequence is TGCGCCAGCAGCCAAAGAGCGGTTAGTGAGGGCGCCAAAAACATTCAGTACTTC. The encoded protein is CASSQRAVSEGAKNIQYF.